The 21 T cell receptor beta chains below come from one sample, sequenced in a study of patients and donors after allogeneic stem cell transplantation. TCRdb re-derived calls from the RT-PCR reads in MiXCR, one entry per CDR3 protein. The sample lists fewer than 75,000 distinct CDR3 sequences; approximately 26% were seen once. The sample consisted of blood, either unsorted or a sorted T cell fraction (not recorded which). Receptors originate from a human donor who was either an allogeneic HSCT recipient or a stem cell or donor lymphocyte infusion donor (not recorded which). It is not recorded whose cells these are; they may come from a transplant donor.

This clonotype came up a few times. The gene calls are TRBV20-1 and TRBJ1-1, with D uncertain. The V gene's germline CDR1 is DFQATT and CDR2 SNEGSKA (reference sequence). The CDR3 runs 14 residues. V dropped 0 bases and J dropped 1 base, with 9 bases sitting between them. The CDR3 loop reads CSARDRSGNTEAFF. The CDR3 DNA sequence: TGCAGTGCTAGAGATCGGTCAGGGAACACTGAAGCTTTCTTT.

The chain recombines TRBV12-3 or TRBV12-4 with TRBJ1-6; D call uncertain. The CDR3 runs 15 residues. Trimming took 2 bases from V and 13 from J, leaving 18 bases between them. The CDR3 reads CASSLYGVKSGPLHF. CDR3 nucleotides: TGTGCCAGCAGTTTATATGGGGTAAAATCCGGCCCCCTCCACTTT.

The genes are TRBV4-2 and TRBJ1-2, with D perhaps matching TRBD1 (6 bases). Looked up from germline, CDR1 is LGHNA and CDR2 is YNFKEQ. Trimming shortened V by 4 bases and J by 4 bases, and 13 bases separated the two germline ends. This CDR3 is built from 14 residues. CDR3 sequence: CASSLYRDSYGYTF. In DNA, the CDR3 is TGTGCCAGCAGCCTCTACAGGGATAGCTATGGCTACACCTTC.

The sample holds a few counts of this clonotype. The J gene is TRBJ2-3, the V gene TRBV5-4; D may be TRBD1 (7 bases). Germline V CDR1 and CDR2: SGHNT, YYREEE (reference sequence). The CDR3 sequence is 14 residues long. V gave up 7 bases and J gave up 5 bases, with 17 bases separating them. The CDR3 coding sequence is TGTGCCAGCGCCACAGGGGACTCAGAAGATACGCAGTATTTT. Its protein is CASATGDSEDTQYF.

This chain connects TRBV5-5 to TRBJ1-2; tentative D call: TRBD1 (5 bases). Germline values: CDR1 SGHKS, CDR2 YYEKEE (reference sequence). There are 14 residues in the CDR3. Trimming stripped 4 bases from V and 4 bases from J, with 14 bases between. CDR3 nucleotides: TGTGCCAGCAGCCCCCAGGGTGACGGCTATGGCTACACCTTC. This gives the protein CASSPQGDGYGYTF.

V and J are TRBV7-3 and TRBJ2-1, with a tentative D call TRBD2 (6 bases). Germline CDR1 SGHTA, CDR2 FQGTGA. V lost 5 bases to trimming and J lost 5 bases, with 10 bases between them. The CDR3 totals 13 residues. The CDR3 here is CASSIGGNNEQFF. In nucleotides, the CDR3 is TGTGCCAGCAGCATTGGGGGGAACAATGAGCAGTTCTTC.

This clonotype was seen a handful of times. V is TRBV12-3 or TRBV12-4 and J is TRBJ1-6; D is unresolved. Deletions cut 3 bases from V and 9 bases from J, with 9 bases between. This CDR3 has 13 residues. CDR3 DNA sequence: TGTGCCAGCAGTTTCGAACCGACTTCACCCCTCCACTTT. Protein: CASSFEPTSPLHF.

This clonotype was seen a handful of times. The CDR3 spells CASRHGGYGYTF. For the CDR3, the DNA is TGTGCCAGCAGACATGGAGGGTATGGCTACACCTTC. The chain couples TRBV27 to TRBJ1-2; no firm D call. The V and J ends lost 6 bases and 5 bases respectively, with 10 bases between them. Germline V gene lookup returns CDR1 MNHEY and CDR2 SMNVEV (reference sequence). This CDR3 is built from 12 residues.

In this sample, this clonotype turned up a few times. V and J are TRBV28 and TRBJ2-5; 8 bases are shared with TRBD2. V gave up 6 bases and J gave up 0 bases; unmatched junction bases: 6. The CDR3 extends over 15 amino acids. Germline CDR1 reads MDHEN; CDR2 reads SYDVKM. CDR3 coding DNA: TGTGCCAGCAGCTCGGGGGGGGCCTACCAAGAGACCCAGTACTTC. Translation gives CASSSGGAYQETQYF. The full variable domain, its missing parts supplied by reference TRBV28 and TRBJ2-5, is DVKVTQSSRYLVKRTGEKVFLECVQDMDHENMFWYRQDPGLGLRLIYFSYDVKMKEKGDIPEGYSVSREKKERFSLILESASTNQTSMYLCASSSGGAYQETQYFGPGTRLLVL.

This clonotype was seen only once. J is TRBJ1-6 and V is TRBV21-1; TRBD1 was called by the table and not checked on the DNA. TRBV21-1 is an annotated pseudogene. This CDR3 contains 15 residues. CDR3 residues: CASSNPRGRVSPLHF. Written as DNA, the CDR3 is TGTGCCAGCAGCAACCCCAGGGGCCGGGTTTCACCCCTCCACTTT.

The chain links TRBV27 to TRBJ2-3; D call uncertain. Germline CDR1 MNHEY, CDR2 SMNVEV (reference sequence). The germline V and J ends were trimmed by 3 bases and 8 bases, with 18 bases remaining between them. The CDR3 sequence is 15 residues long. The CDR3 reads CASSLGFLGPGTQYF. The CDR3 DNA reads TGTGCCAGCAGTTTGGGGTTTCTAGGGCCAGGTACGCAGTATTTT.

The chain is built from TRBV20-1 and TRBJ2-4; 12 bases line up with TRBD2. The CDR3 consists of 18 residues. The ends lost 0 bases at V and 3 bases at J; junction bases unmatched: 9. The germline V gene has CDR1 DFQATT and CDR2 SNEGSKA (reference sequence). The CDR3 DNA is TGCAGTGCTAGAGATATGTCTAGCGGGGGGGAAGGCAAAAACATTCAGTACTTC. Its translation: CSARDMSSGGEGKNIQYF.

The gene calls are TRBV29-1 and TRBJ1-1, with D perhaps TRBD1 (5 bases). This CDR3 comprises 12 residues. Trimming pared 6 bases from V and 1 base from J, leaving 9 bases between. CDR1 and CDR2 (germline): SQVTM, ANQGSEA. In DNA, the CDR3 is TGCAGCGTCGCTGACAGGAACACTGAAGCTTTCTTT. Encoded protein: CSVADRNTEAFF.

The V call is TRBV5-1, the J call TRBJ2-1; D is unclear. Trimming cost V 4 bases and J 7 bases, with 9 bases left between them. This CDR3 comprises 12 residues. Germline CDR1 is SGHRS and CDR2 is YFSETQ. The CDR3 bases are TGCGCCAGCAGCGTTAACAGTAATGAGCAGTTCTTC. As protein: CASSVNSNEQFF.

The chain carries TRBV7-6 and TRBJ1-5; 10 bases match TRBD1. Germline trimming cut 5 bases from V and 1 base from J; bases unmatched to any gene: 14. The CDR3 sequence is 19 residues long. CDR1 SGHVS and CDR2 FNYEAQ come from the germline V gene. CDR3 in DNA: TGTGCCAGCAGCGCAACAACCCCCTTGGACAGGGGGAGCAATCAGCCCCAGCATTTT. This translates into CASSATTPLDRGSNQPQHF.

This clonotype turned up a few times. This sequence joins TRBV6-5 and TRBJ1-4; 8 nucleotides align to TRBD1. The J segment lost 8 bases and the V segment lost 0 bases, leaving 5 bases of the junction unmatched. The germline V gene encodes CDR1 MNHEY and CDR2 SVGAGI. The CDR3 has 15 amino acids. The CDR3 nucleotides read TGTGCCAGCAGTTACTCGTTGCAGGGGGCAGAAAAACTGTTTTTT. It specifies CASSYSLQGAEKLFF.

This clonotype was counted only a few times. The V gene is TRBV7-3, the J gene TRBJ1-1, with no clear D. The germline CDR1 and CDR2 sequences are SGHTA and FQGTGA. The CDR3 runs 18 residues. Trimming took 1 base from V and 0 from J, leaving 18 bases between them. The CDR3 DNA is TGTGCCAGCAGCTTAAGGCAGGATCTGCAAGGGATGAACACTGAAGCTTTCTTT. This sequence encodes CASSLRQDLQGMNTEAFF.

This clonotype was detected only a few times. The rearrangement links TRBV2 to TRBJ2-1; 7 bases are a match to TRBD1. CDR1 and CDR2 (germline): SNHLY, FYNNEI. The CDR3 sequence is 12 residues long. With V trimmed by 4 bases and J by 12 bases, 6 bases remained unmatched. CDR3 residues: CASSGPGQPQFF. Written as DNA, the CDR3 is TGTGCCAGCAGTGGGCCGGGACAGCCGCAGTTCTTC.

About this clonotype: The CDR3 end shows no conserved phenylalanine or tryptophan, and so a read error is likely. This chain joins TRBV7-2 and TRBJ1-5, with a tentative D call TRBD1 (5 bases). CDR1 and CDR2 (germline): SGHTA, FQGNSA. V was pared by 1 base and J by 5 bases, with 9 bases between. This CDR3 region has 14 residues. For the CDR3, the DNA is TGTGCCAGCAGCTTAGATCGAGGGGATCAGCCCCAGCATTTG. Residues: CASSLDRGDQPQHL.

The chain joins TRBV10-3 to TRBJ2-3; no clear D gene. CDR3 length equals 15 residues. V was pared by 2 bases and J by 0 bases, with 9 bases between. Germline V CDR1 and CDR2: ENHRY, SYGVKD. The CDR3: CAISERSPSTDTQYF. The CDR3 bases are TGTGCCATCAGTGAGAGGAGTCCTAGCACAGATACGCAGTATTTT.

The genes are TRBV7-9 and TRBJ2-7; unclear D gene. The germline V gene encodes CDR1 SEHNR and CDR2 FQNEAQ (reference sequence). V lost 7 bases, J lost 5 bases, and 12 bases lay in between. CDR3 length equals 12 residues. The CDR3 nucleotides are TGTGCCAGCACCCTCGTGGCAGACGAGCAGTACTTC. Translated: CASTLVADEQYF.